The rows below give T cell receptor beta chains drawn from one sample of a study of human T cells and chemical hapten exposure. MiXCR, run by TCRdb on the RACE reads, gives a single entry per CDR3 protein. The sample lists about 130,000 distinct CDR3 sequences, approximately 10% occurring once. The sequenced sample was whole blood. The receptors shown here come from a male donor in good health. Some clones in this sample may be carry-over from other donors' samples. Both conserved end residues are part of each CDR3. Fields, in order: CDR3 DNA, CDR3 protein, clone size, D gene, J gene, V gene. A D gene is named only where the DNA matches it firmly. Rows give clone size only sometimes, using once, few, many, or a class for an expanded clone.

DNA: TGCGCCAGCAGCGGGAGTTGGGGACTAGCGGGAGACGAGCAGTACTTC
CDR3: CASSGSWGLAGDEQYF
size: few
D: TRBD2
J: TRBJ2-7
V: TRBV5-1

DNA: TGCGCCAGCAGCAGCTCTTCTGGGAGTCAGCCCCAGCATTTT
CDR3: CASSSSSGSQPQHF
size: .
D: .
J: TRBJ1-5
V: TRBV5-1

DNA: TGTGCCACCACGACAGGGAGTTACTCCTACGAGCAGTACTTC
CDR3: CATTTGSYSYEQYF
size: many
D: TRBD1
J: TRBJ2-7
V: TRBV2

DNA: TGTGCCAGCAGTGAAAAACCTGCGGCGGGGGGGCCTACAGATACGCAGTATTTT
CDR3: CASSEKPAAGGPTDTQYF
size: many
D: TRBD2
J: TRBJ2-3
V: TRBV25-1

DNA: TGCAGCGTGGCACACTCTAGCACAGATACGCAGTATTTT
CDR3: CSVAHSSTDTQYF
size: .
D: .
J: TRBJ2-3
V: TRBV29-1

DNA: TGTGCCAGCAGTTACTCGGGGGTTAGCTCCTACGAGCAGTACTTC
CDR3: CASSYSGVSSYEQYF
size: .
D: .
J: TRBJ2-7
V: TRBV6-5

DNA: TGTGCCAGCAGTGGGCTAGCGGAGACCCAGTACTTC
CDR3: CASSGLAETQYF
size: few
D: .
J: TRBJ2-5
V: TRBV6-2/TRBV6-3

DNA: TGCAGCGTTGCCTCCTCTGGGGCCAACGTCCTGACTTTC
CDR3: CSVASSGANVLTF
size: many
D: .
J: TRBJ2-6
V: TRBV29-1

DNA: TGCGCCAGCAGCCCCGATGTGGGTGGCTACAATGAGCAGTTCTTC
CDR3: CASSPDVGGYNEQFF
size: few
D: .
J: TRBJ2-1
V: TRBV5-1

DNA: TGTGCCAGCAGTCCCGGTGCTACGACCGGGCAGTACTTC
CDR3: CASSPGATTGQYF
size: many
D: .
J: TRBJ2-7
V: TRBV12-3/TRBV12-4

DNA: TGTGCCAGCAGAAGAATTATCCCGGGACGGATGAACACTGAAGCTTTCTTT
CDR3: CASRRIIPGRMNTEAFF
size: .
D: .
J: TRBJ1-1
V: TRBV12-3/TRBV12-4

DNA: TGTGCCAGCAGCTTGAGCCCCGGGACAGCTAGCAATCAGCCCCAGCATTTT
CDR3: CASSLSPGTASNQPQHF
size: many
D: TRBD1
J: TRBJ1-5
V: TRBV7-9

DNA: TGCGCCAGCAGCCAAGGGCAGGGATTCGAAAAACTGTTTTTT
CDR3: CASSQGQGFEKLFF
size: .
D: .
J: TRBJ1-4
V: TRBV4-1

DNA: TGCAGTGCTTTGACAGGGCTTATCTCCAATGAGCAGTTCTTC
CDR3: CSALTGLISNEQFF
size: .
D: TRBD1
J: TRBJ2-1
V: TRBV20-1

DNA: TGTGCCATCAGTGAGTCGAAGGTTGAGACCCAGTACTTC
CDR3: CAISESKVETQYF
size: few
D: .
J: TRBJ2-5
V: TRBV10-3

DNA: TGCGCCAGCAGTGAGTGGGAACCCTACGAGCAGTACTTC
CDR3: CASSEWEPYEQYF
size: few
D: .
J: TRBJ2-7
V: TRBV10-2

DNA: TGTGCCAGCAGCCCCTCGACAGGAACCTACGAGCAGTACTTC
CDR3: CASSPSTGTYEQYF
size: many
D: .
J: TRBJ2-7
V: TRBV7-7

DNA: TGTGCCAGCAGTGTAGGGGGCGCGGCTGAAGCTTTCTTT
CDR3: CASSVGGAAEAFF
size: many
D: TRBD1
J: TRBJ1-1
V: TRBV6-4

DNA: TGCGCCAGCAGCCAAGGGACTACAGCAGAGCTGTTTTTT
CDR3: CASSQGTTAELFF
size: .
D: TRBD2
J: TRBJ2-2
V: TRBV5-1

DNA: TGTGCCTTTGGACAGGGAAAGTCTTCACCCCTCCACTTT
CDR3: CAFGQGKSSPLHF
size: many
D: TRBD1
J: TRBJ1-6
V: TRBV10-3

DNA: TGTGCCAGCAGTTCAGGGGGGAGCGAGCAGTACTTC
CDR3: CASSSGGSEQYF
size: once
D: .
J: TRBJ2-7
V: TRBV6-6

DNA: TGTGCCAGCAGCACCCAGGGGGCAAATGAAAAACTGTTTTTT
CDR3: CASSTQGANEKLFF
size: few
D: TRBD1
J: TRBJ1-4
V: TRBV9

DNA: TGTGCCAGCAGCTTCGCAACAGGGGGCGGAGAGACGCAGTATTTT
CDR3: CASSFATGGGETQYF
size: few
D: TRBD1
J: TRBJ2-3
V: TRBV7-8

DNA: TGTGCCGCGACCGGCCCGCCTAACTATGGCTACACCTTC
CDR3: CAATGPPNYGYTF
size: few
D: .
J: TRBJ1-2
V: TRBV19

DNA: TGTGCCAGCAGAGGGGGCGGAAAAGGGCCCACCGGGGAGCTGTTTTTT
CDR3: CASRGGGKGPTGELFF
size: .
D: TRBD1
J: TRBJ2-2
V: TRBV6-2/TRBV6-3

DNA: TGTGCCGCAAAGGGGGGGGCCGCGAACACCGGGGAGCTGTTTTTT
CDR3: CAAKGGAANTGELFF
size: many
D: .
J: TRBJ2-2
V: TRBV19

DNA: TGCAGTGCTAGAGATGCGGGGACACCACCGTACTTC
CDR3: CSARDAGTPPYF
size: few
D: .
J: TRBJ2-7
V: TRBV20-1

DNA: TGTGCCAGCAGTCTGGGACGGAGGGCAGATACGCAGTATTTT
CDR3: CASSLGRRADTQYF
size: few
D: .
J: TRBJ2-3
V: TRBV6-6

DNA: TGTGCCATCAGTGAAGGAGACAGGGGGTACGAGCAGTACTTC
CDR3: CAISEGDRGYEQYF
size: many
D: TRBD1
J: TRBJ2-7
V: TRBV10-3

DNA: TGCAGTGCATACCCTAGCGGGGGGGGAAGCACAGATACGCAGTATTTT
CDR3: CSAYPSGGGSTDTQYF
size: few
D: TRBD2
J: TRBJ2-3
V: TRBV20-1

DNA: TGTGCCAGCAGTTTAGGCCACAGGGGAAGTACACCCCTCCACTTT
CDR3: CASSLGHRGSTPLHF
size: many
D: TRBD1
J: TRBJ1-6
V: TRBV27

DNA: TGTGCCAGCAGCGACAGATCGAACACCGGGGAGCTGTTTTTT
CDR3: CASSDRSNTGELFF
size: few
D: .
J: TRBJ2-2
V: TRBV6-2/TRBV6-3

DNA: TGCAGCGCCAAGAGGGGTTATAATGAAAAACTGTTTTTT
CDR3: CSAKRGYNEKLFF
size: many
D: .
J: TRBJ1-4
V: TRBV29-1

DNA: TGTGCCAGCAGCCAAGCGAGGATAGCGGGAGCGGACTACGAGCAGTACTTC
CDR3: CASSQARIAGADYEQYF
size: .
D: TRBD2
J: TRBJ2-7
V: TRBV4-2

DNA: TGTGCCAGCAGCTTATTTAAAGTCCTCGGCTACGAGCAGTACTTC
CDR3: CASSLFKVLGYEQYF
size: few
D: .
J: TRBJ2-7
V: TRBV13

DNA: TGCAGTGCTAGACTAGCGGGATTCACAGATACGCAGTATTTT
CDR3: CSARLAGFTDTQYF
size: .
D: TRBD2
J: TRBJ2-3
V: TRBV20-1

DNA: TGTGCCAGCAGTGAAGTTTTTCGGGACAGGGATGCGGAGACCCAGTACTTC
CDR3: CASSEVFRDRDAETQYF
size: many
D: TRBD1
J: TRBJ2-5
V: TRBV25-1

DNA: TGTGCCAGCAGTTTTTCCGGAATAGGGACTGAAGCTTTCTTT
CDR3: CASSFSGIGTEAFF
size: many
D: .
J: TRBJ1-1
V: TRBV12-3/TRBV12-4

DNA: TGTGCCACCAGTGAAGGGGCGGACCACAATGAGCAGTTCTTC
CDR3: CATSEGADHNEQFF
size: few
D: .
J: TRBJ2-1
V: TRBV24-1

DNA: TGCAGTGCTAGAACGCTTGACAGGGGAAAAGGCACTGAAGCTTTCTTT
CDR3: CSARTLDRGKGTEAFF
size: few
D: TRBD1
J: TRBJ1-1
V: TRBV20-1

DNA: TGTGCCATCAGTGAGTCAAGGGTTAATGAGCAGTTCTTC
CDR3: CAISESRVNEQFF
size: .
D: .
J: TRBJ2-1
V: TRBV10-3

DNA: TGCGCCAGCAGTTTTACAGGTTTCGCCGGGGAGCTGTTTTTT
CDR3: CASSFTGFAGELFF
size: many
D: .
J: TRBJ2-2
V: TRBV5-1

DNA: TGTGCCAGCAGCCAGGGGTACCTTAGCACAGATACGCAGTATTTT
CDR3: CASSQGYLSTDTQYF
size: once
D: .
J: TRBJ2-3
V: TRBV12-3/TRBV12-4

DNA: TGTGCCAGCAGCCAAGGAGCGTCAAATGAGCAGTTCTTC
CDR3: CASSQGASNEQFF
size: .
D: .
J: TRBJ2-1
V: TRBV3-1

DNA: TGCAGTGCCTATATGGACATAAACAATGAGCAGTTCTTC
CDR3: CSAYMDINNEQFF
size: .
D: .
J: TRBJ2-1
V: TRBV20-1